The entry below describes one T cell receptor beta chain. Antigen specificity is unknown. This specimen comes from a study of shared clonotypes between healthy human individuals. Running of the assay took place at deep level. How the authors handled the data: ImmunoSEQ only sent back junction sequences with no quality scores, so filtering was done differently. Sequenced by immunoSEQ multiplex PCR; TCRdb stores in-frame clones only, minus some. The V and J calls and clone size come from that table; D and trimming were worked out from the DNA. The sample has under 550,000 clones; 96% are singletons. Study outcomes and limitations: Several donors shared 5% to 5.5% of their naive CD4 clonotypes. Against clonotypes common to all four donors, non-shared ones had lower generation probabilities.

CDR3 length: 16 residues. V lost 5 bases, J lost 3 bases, and 17 bases lay in between. Germline CDR1 is MNHEY and CDR2 is SMNVEV (reference sequence). The source of this sequence is a woman younger than 45 in good health. Sequenced input: naive CD4+ T cells sorted from blood. Sample subset: CD45RA+ positively selected. This rearrangement joins TRBV27 to TRBJ2-1, with D possibly being TRBD2 (6 bases). Here the CDR3 DNA reads TGTGCCAGCAGTCTCCGCCGGGACTTGAGCTACAATGAGCAGTTCTTC. Amino acids: CASSLRRDLSYNEQFF.